The clone carrying this T cell receptor (beta chain) turned up a few times. Antigen: not known. This entry comes from a study of cytomegalovirus exposure and HLA in healthy donors. Both 60 Vbeta primers and 13 Jbeta primers went into the PCR. Only in-frame clones appear in the TCRdb table, and some are missing; sequencing was by immunoSEQ multiplex PCR. Of approximately 100,000 clones in the sample, around 79% were seen once. CDR3 length equals 16 residues. J was trimmed by 2 bases and V by 5 bases; bases with no gene match: 9. Germline V gene data show CDR1 as SGHTA and CDR2 as FQGNSA. Study-level findings and limits: By HLA locus, TCR association rates varied in a later analysis, with DRB1 showing the most and HLA-C the fewest. In an earlier analysis, most TCR beta V segments were productive about 87% or about 30% of the time. Through in vitro validation, a few CMV-associated chains were shown to be specific for CMV antigens. On later analysis, the bulk of CMV-associated TCR beta chains appeared to be HLA-restricted.

The chain combines TRBV7-2 with TRBJ2-3; 8 bases line up with TRBD2. This clonotype was sampled from a woman aged 40-49 years in good health and CMV-seronegative. Sequencing used PBMCs. CDR3 region: CASSPIRGGNTDTQYF. The CDR3 DNA follows: TGTGCCAGCAGCCCTATCCGGGGGGGTAACACAGATACGCAGTATTTT.